This T cell receptor (beta chain) was sequenced in a study of shared clonotypes between healthy human individuals. Findings and limits, study-wide: Rarefaction curves obtained for sorted subsets showed sequencing incomplete despite large depth.

As for this clone: Its antigen is unidentified.

Adults of Caucasian background living in Nashville, Tennessee made up all donors. It was at deep level that the assay was run. Original processing notes: ImmunoSEQ sequences covered only the junction and lacked quality scores; filtering therefore differed. The assay was immunoSEQ multiplex PCR, and TCRdb's table has in-frame clones only and misses some. V and J calls and clone size are those listed in that table; D and trimming were worked out from the DNA. The sample has about 2,500,000 clones, roughly 92% seen once. This TCR was recovered from a man between 18 and 29 years old in good health. Input material: naive CD4+ T cells sorted from blood. The subset was: CD45RA+ positively selected.

The CDR3 loop reads CASNPGQGYEQYF. The DNA for the CDR3 is TGTGCCAGCAACCCCGGACAGGGATACGAGCAGTACTTC. The chain is built from TRBV25-1 and TRBJ2-7, with 8 bases lining up with TRBD1. The germline V gene encodes CDR1 MGHDK and CDR2 SYGVNS. CDR3 length: 13 amino acids. The V gene end was trimmed by 7 bases and the J gene end by 4 bases; junction bases not matched to a gene: 6.